The rows below give T cell receptor beta chains drawn from one sample of a study of blood T cell repertoires in COVID-19. Profiling relied on immunoSEQ multiplex PCR, and the TCRdb table lists in-frame clones only, not all of them. The sample consists of tens of thousands of clones, about 80% of them appearing once. Sequencing used peripheral blood. These receptors all stem from a man aged 65 to 85 with active or convalescent COVID-19. Each CDR3 is given with its conserved first and last residue. A D gene is named only where the DNA matches it firmly.

cdr3_nt cdr3_aa v_call d_call j_call
TGTGCCAGCAGAAGTTCCGGAGGCCTGAACACCGGGGAGCTGTTTTTT CASRSSGGLNTGELFF TRBV27 NA TRBJ2-2
TGTGCCAGCAGCGGCAGCGTTTATCAGCCCCAGCATTTT CASSGSVYQPQHF TRBV28 NA TRBJ1-5
TGCGCCAGCAGTCTCGCAGGAGGGGAGACCCAGTACTTC CASSLAGGETQYF TRBV10-1 NA TRBJ2-5
TGTGCCAGCAGTTTTAGTCAGCCCCAGCATTTT CASSFSQPQHF TRBV28 NA TRBJ1-5
TGTGCCTGGAAGGGGAGGGAGCTGTTTTTT CAWKGRELFF TRBV30 NA TRBJ2-2
TGTGCCAGCAGCCAAGGAGGGGGGGCGAGCAATCAGCCCCAGCATTTT CASSQGGGASNQPQHF TRBV4-2 NA TRBJ1-5
TGTGCCAGCAGTTACGGTTGGGACAGCCTAAACTATGGCTACACCTTC CASSYGWDSLNYGYTF TRBV6-2/TRBV6-3 TRBD1 TRBJ1-2
TGTGCCAGCAGTGTGCGGGAGTGGACCCAGTACTTC CASSVREWTQYF TRBV2 TRBD2 TRBJ2-5
TGTGCCAGCTCACCAGTACAGGGTAATCAGCCCCAGCATTTT CASSPVQGNQPQHF TRBV18 NA TRBJ1-5
TGTGCCAGCAGCTCCAGAAACCCCCGACAGGAAGCTTTCTTT CASSSRNPRQEAFF TRBV7-2 NA TRBJ1-1
TGTGCCAGCAGCTTAGGTCCCAGGGGGCGCACAGATACGCAGTATTTT CASSLGPRGRTDTQYF TRBV7-2 TRBD1 TRBJ2-3
TGTGCCAGTAGTATAGAGAGTATGAACACTGAAGCTTTCTTT CASSIESMNTEAFF TRBV19 NA TRBJ1-1
TGCAGCGCCGTTCCCATGGGGGGGCTAAACACTGAAGCTTTCTTT CSAVPMGGLNTEAFF TRBV29-1 NA TRBJ1-1
TGTGCCAGCAAAACCGGACAGGTTGGCACCGGGGAGCTGTTTTTT CASKTGQVGTGELFF TRBV5-4 TRBD1 TRBJ2-2
TGTGCCAGCAGCTTCGGAGGGGGCCATGACTATGGCTACACCTTC CASSFGGGHDYGYTF TRBV5-5 TRBD1 TRBJ1-2